This TCR beta chain comes out of a study of T cell changes during pregnancy in multiple sclerosis. The CDR3 length is 12 residues. Germline CDR1 and CDR2: SEHNR and FQNEAQ (reference sequence). The ends were cut back, 8 bases at V and 7 bases at J, with 14 bases in the middle. Method: immunoSEQ multiplex PCR; TCRdb's copy keeps in-frame clones and lacks some. There are around 45,000 clones in the sample; over 75% occur only once, and 6.5% to 9.5% lies in the top ten. This chain uses TRBV7-9 with TRBJ1-2; D might be TRBD1 (6 bases). The source material was CD8+ T cells from peripheral blood mononuclear cells, sampled in the second trimester of pregnancy. This TCR derives from a female donor with multiple sclerosis, enrolled in a pregnancy study. Here the CDR3 reads CASETGNSGYTF. DNA of the CDR3: TGTGCCAGCGAAACAGGGAATAGTGGCTACACCTTC.